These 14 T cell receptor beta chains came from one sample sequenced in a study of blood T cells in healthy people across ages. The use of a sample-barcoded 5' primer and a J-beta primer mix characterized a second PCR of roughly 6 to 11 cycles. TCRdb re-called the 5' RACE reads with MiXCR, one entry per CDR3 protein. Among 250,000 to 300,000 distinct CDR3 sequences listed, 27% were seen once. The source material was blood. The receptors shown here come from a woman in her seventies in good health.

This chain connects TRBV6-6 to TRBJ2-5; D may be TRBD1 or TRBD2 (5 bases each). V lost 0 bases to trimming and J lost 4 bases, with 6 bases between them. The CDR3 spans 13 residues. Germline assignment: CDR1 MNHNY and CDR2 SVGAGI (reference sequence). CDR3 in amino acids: CASSYSRGETQYF. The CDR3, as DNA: TGTGCCAGCAGTTACTCGAGGGGAGAGACCCAGTACTTC.

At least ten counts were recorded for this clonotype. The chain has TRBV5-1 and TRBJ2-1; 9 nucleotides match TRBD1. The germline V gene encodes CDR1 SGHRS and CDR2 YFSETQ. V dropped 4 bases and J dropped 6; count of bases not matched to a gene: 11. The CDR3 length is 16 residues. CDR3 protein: CASSETSGTGSNEQFF. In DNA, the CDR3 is TGCGCCAGCAGCGAAACGAGCGGGACAGGGTCCAATGAGCAGTTCTTC.

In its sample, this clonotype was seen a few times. The CDR3 bases are TGTGCCAGCAGCTTACCCCGGGGAAGTGATGAAAAACTGTTTTTT. This encodes CASSLPRGSDEKLFF. The V call is TRBV7-2, the J call TRBJ1-4; D unclear. This CDR3 spans 15 amino acids. Germline loops: CDR1 SGHTA, CDR2 FQGNSA. The ends were cut back, 2 bases at V and 6 bases at J, with 13 bases in the middle.

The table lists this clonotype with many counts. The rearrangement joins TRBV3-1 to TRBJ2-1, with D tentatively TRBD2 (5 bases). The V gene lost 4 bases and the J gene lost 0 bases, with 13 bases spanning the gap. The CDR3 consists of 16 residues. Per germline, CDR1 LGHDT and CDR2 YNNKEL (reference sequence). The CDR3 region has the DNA TGTGCCAGCAGCCTTAGGACTGTTGGCTCCTACAATGAGCAGTTCTTC. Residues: CASSLRTVGSYNEQFF.

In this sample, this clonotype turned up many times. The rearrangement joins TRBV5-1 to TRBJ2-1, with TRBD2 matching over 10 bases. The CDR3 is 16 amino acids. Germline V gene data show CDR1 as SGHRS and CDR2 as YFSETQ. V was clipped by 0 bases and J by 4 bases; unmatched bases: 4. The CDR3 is CASSLDLAGVYNEQFF. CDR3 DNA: TGCGCCAGCAGCTTGGACCTAGCGGGAGTTTACAATGAGCAGTTCTTC.

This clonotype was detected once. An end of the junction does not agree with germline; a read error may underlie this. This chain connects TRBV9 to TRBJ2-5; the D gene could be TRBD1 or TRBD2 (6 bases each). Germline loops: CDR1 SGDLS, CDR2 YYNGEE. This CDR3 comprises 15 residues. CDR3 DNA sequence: TGTGCCAGCAGCGTAGTCTCGGGGGCCCAAGAGGCCCAGTACTTC. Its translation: CASSVVSGAQEAQYF. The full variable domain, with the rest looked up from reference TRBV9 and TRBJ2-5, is DSGVTQTPKHLITATGQRVTLRCSPRSGDLSVYWYQQSLDQGLQFLIQYYNGEERAKGNILERFSAQQFPDLHSELNLSSLELGDSALYFCASSVVSGAQEAQYFGPGTRLLVL.

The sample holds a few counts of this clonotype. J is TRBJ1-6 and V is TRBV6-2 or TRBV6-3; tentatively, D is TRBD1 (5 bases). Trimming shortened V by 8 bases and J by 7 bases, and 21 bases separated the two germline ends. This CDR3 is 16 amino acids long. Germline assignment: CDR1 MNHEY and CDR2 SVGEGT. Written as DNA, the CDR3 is TGTGCCAGCTCAAAAAGGGACCCCCGGACGAATTCACCCCTCCACTTT. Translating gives CASSKRDPRTNSPLHF.

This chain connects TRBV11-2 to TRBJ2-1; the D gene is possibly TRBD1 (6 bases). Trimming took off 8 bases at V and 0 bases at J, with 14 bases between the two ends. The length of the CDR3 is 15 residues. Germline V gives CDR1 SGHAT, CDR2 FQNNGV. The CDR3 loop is CASFPMDSSYNEQFF. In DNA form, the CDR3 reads TGTGCCAGCTTTCCAATGGACAGCTCCTACAATGAGCAGTTCTTC.

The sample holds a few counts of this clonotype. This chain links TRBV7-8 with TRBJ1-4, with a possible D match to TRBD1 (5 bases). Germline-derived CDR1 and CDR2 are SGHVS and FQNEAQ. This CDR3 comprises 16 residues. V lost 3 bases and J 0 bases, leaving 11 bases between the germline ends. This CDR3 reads CASSFDVGATNEKLFF. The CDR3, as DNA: TGTGCCAGCAGCTTCGACGTAGGGGCAACTAATGAAAAACTGTTTTTT.

For the CDR3, the DNA is TGTGCCAGCAGTATTACTATGAACACTGAAGCTTTCTTT. Protein sequence: CASSITMNTEAFF. The V gene is TRBV12-3 or TRBV12-4, the J gene TRBJ1-1; no reliable D call. The V end lost 5 bases, the J end lost 0 bases, and 7 bases lay between the germline ends. The CDR3 covers 13 residues.

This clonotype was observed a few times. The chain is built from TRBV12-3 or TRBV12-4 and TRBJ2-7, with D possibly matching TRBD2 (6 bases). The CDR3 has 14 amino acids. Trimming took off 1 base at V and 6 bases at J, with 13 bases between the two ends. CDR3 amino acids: CASSLVLIGGEQYF. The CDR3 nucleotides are TGTGCCAGCAGTTTAGTCTTAATCGGGGGCGAGCAGTACTTC.

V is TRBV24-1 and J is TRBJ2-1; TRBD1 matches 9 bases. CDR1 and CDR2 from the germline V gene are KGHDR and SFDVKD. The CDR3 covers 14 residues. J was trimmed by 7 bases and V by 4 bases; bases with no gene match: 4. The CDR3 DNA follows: TGTGCCACCAGTGAGGGGGACAGGGTGAATGAGCAGTTCTTC. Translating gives CATSEGDRVNEQFF.

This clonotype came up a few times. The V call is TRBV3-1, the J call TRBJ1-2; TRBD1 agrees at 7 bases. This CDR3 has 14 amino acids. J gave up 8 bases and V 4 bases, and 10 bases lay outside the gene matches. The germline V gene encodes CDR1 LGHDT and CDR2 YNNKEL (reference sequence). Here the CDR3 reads CASSRGQVHEGYTF. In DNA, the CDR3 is TGTGCCAGCAGCCGAGGACAGGTCCATGAGGGCTACACCTTC.

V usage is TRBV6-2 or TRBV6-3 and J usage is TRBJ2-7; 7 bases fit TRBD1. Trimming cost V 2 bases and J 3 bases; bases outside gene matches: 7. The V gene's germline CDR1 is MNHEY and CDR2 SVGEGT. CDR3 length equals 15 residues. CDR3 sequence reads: CASSYDRDRVYEQYF. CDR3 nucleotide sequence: TGTGCCAGCAGTTACGACCGAGACAGGGTCTACGAGCAGTACTTC.